This T cell receptor beta chain was obtained from a study of metastatic and nonmetastatic thyroid tumors. All patients were treatment-naive before thyroid surgery. This clone was counted many times. With 5 bases removed from V and 2 bases from J, the gap between germline ends came to 7 bases. Germline V gives CDR1 GTSNPN, CDR2 SVGIG (reference sequence). The CDR3 extends over 12 amino acids. TCRdb reprocessed the PCR reads using MiXCR. The table has about 85,000 clones, around 9.1% seen once; the top ten hold 8.8%. V and J are TRBV30 and TRBJ2-1; no firm D call. The receptor was derived from a female donor with papillary thyroid cancer or a benign thyroid nodule (not recorded which). Some clones in this sample may be carry-over from other donors' samples. The material sequenced was blood. The CDR3 reads CAWSPPYNEQFF. CDR3 coding DNA: TGTGCCTGGTCCCCCCCCTACAATGAGCAGTTCTTC.